The 28 T cell receptor beta chains in this list originate from one sample, sequenced in a study of blood T cells in healthy people across ages. Sample-barcoded 5' priming and a J-beta primer mix drove a second PCR of about 7 to 12 cycles. TCRdb passed the 5' RACE reads through MiXCR, listing each CDR3 protein once. The data contain hundreds of thousands of distinct CDR3 sequences, under 65% of them seen just once; the ten biggest clones take up 30% to 45%. Input material: blood. The receptors were sampled from a man between 60 and 75 years old in good health.

The chain couples TRBV6-2 or TRBV6-3 to TRBJ1-5; no clear D gene. Per germline, CDR1 MNHEY and CDR2 SVGEGT. The V end was cut by 3 bases, the J end by 6 bases, with 6 bases between. The CDR3 runs 12 residues. As DNA, the CDR3 is TGTGCCAGCAGTTATCCCAGTCAGCCCCAGCATTTT. Its translation: CASSYPSQPQHF.

This clonotype was recorded a few times. The chain carries TRBV13 and TRBJ2-3, with 10 positions matching TRBD1. Germline CDR1 PRHDT, CDR2 FYEKMQ (reference sequence). The J segment lost 5 bases and the V segment lost 5 bases, leaving 10 bases of the junction unmatched. The CDR3 loop spans 16 amino acids. CDR3 bases: TGTGCCAGCAGCCTGCAATTGGGGACAGGGGTAGATACGCAGTATTTT. Its protein is CASSLQLGTGVDTQYF.

The V call is TRBV6-1, the J call TRBJ2-5; 10 nucleotides align to TRBD1. The CDR3 covers 15 residues. With V trimmed by 6 bases and J by 5 bases, 9 bases remained unmatched. Germline CDR1 and CDR2: MNHNS and SASEGT. The CDR3 nucleotides are TGTGCCAGCAGAGAGAGGACAGGGGGTCGGGAGACCCAGTACTTC. Its protein is CASRERTGGRETQYF.

The V gene is TRBV7-9, the J gene TRBJ2-1; a possible D gene is TRBD1 (6 bases). The CDR3 spans 15 residues. The V gene's germline CDR1 is SEHNR and CDR2 FQNEAQ (reference sequence). Trimming left V 5 bases short and J 8 bases short, with 19 bases between. Here the CDR3 reads CASSPPGTAGDEQFF. The CDR3 DNA sequence: TGTGCCAGCAGCCCCCCTGGGACCGCAGGGGATGAGCAGTTCTTC.

The genes are TRBV7-6 and TRBJ2-1; the D is unclear. The V end was cut by 5 bases, the J end by 9 bases, with 20 bases between. This CDR3 comprises 15 residues. Germline values: CDR1 SGHVS, CDR2 FNYEAQ. The CDR3 loop is CASSTNPDGVGEQFF. The CDR3 nucleotides are TGTGCCAGCAGCACCAACCCGGACGGAGTAGGTGAGCAGTTCTTC.

This clonotype has at least ten counts. This sequence joins TRBV28 and TRBJ2-1, with 14 positions matching TRBD2. The CDR3 sequence is 16 residues long. Germline CDR1 is MDHEN and CDR2 is SYDVKM. With V trimmed by 5 bases and J by 9 bases, 9 bases remained unmatched. CDR3 coding DNA: TGTGCCAGCAGTCCCCCGACTAGCGGGGGGGCCCGTGAGCAGTTCTTC. This translates into CASSPPTSGGAREQFF.

The rearrangement uses TRBV21-1 and TRBJ2-7; the table assigns TRBD1, which was not confirmed against the DNA. TRBV21-1 is classified as a pseudogene. The CDR3 length is 17 residues. The CDR3 loop reads CASSSYTTGQASYEQYF. CDR3 coding DNA: TGTGCCAGCAGCTCCTACACCACTGGACAGGCTTCCTACGAGCAGTACTTC.

The genes are TRBV6-2 or TRBV6-3 and TRBJ2-7; TRBD1 agrees at 10 bases. This CDR3 has 15 residues. Germline V gene lookup returns CDR1 MNHEY and CDR2 SVGEGT. The ends lost 6 bases at V and 3 bases at J; junction bases unmatched: 8. CDR3 coding DNA: TGTGCCAGCAGGACCGGGACAGGGGACTACTACGAGCAGTACTTC. Translated, it gives CASRTGTGDYYEQYF.

The rearrangement joins TRBV29-1 to TRBJ1-2, with D perhaps matching TRBD1 (6 bases). Germline CDR1 is SQVTM and CDR2 is ANQGSEA. V dropped 3 bases and J dropped 3 bases, with 11 bases sitting between them. This CDR3 comprises 13 residues. In nucleotides, the CDR3 is TGCAGCGTTGACGGCAGGGGCCACTATGGCTACACCTTC. This sequence encodes CSVDGRGHYGYTF.

CDR3 in amino acids: CASSRVGTGTDTQYF. In DNA form, the CDR3 reads TGTGCCAGTAGTAGAGTGGGGACAGGCACAGATACGCAGTATTTT. The chain combines TRBV19 with TRBJ2-3; 7 nucleotides align to TRBD1. Per germline, CDR1 LNHDA and CDR2 SQIVND (reference sequence). The CDR3 covers 15 residues. V lost 4 bases and J lost 1; bases outside the gene matches: 5.

V and J are TRBV18 and TRBJ1-6; D is unclear. Germline CDR1 KGHSH, CDR2 LQKENI. The CDR3 sequence is 13 residues long. Trimming stripped 3 bases from V and 10 bases from J, with 10 bases between. Here the CDR3 DNA reads TGTGCCAGCTCACCCGGGGAGGACTCACCCCTCCACTTT. Protein: CASSPGEDSPLHF.

This chain connects TRBV4-1 to TRBJ2-7; 7 bases fit TRBD1. V lost 1 base and J lost 1; bases outside the gene matches: 4. CDR3 size: 15 residues. Germline V CDR1 and CDR2: MGHRA, YSYEKL. In DNA form, the CDR3 reads TGCGCCAGCAGCCAAGTCGGGACAGCTTCCTACGAGCAGTACTTC. It is translated as CASSQVGTASYEQYF.

The V and J genes are TRBV20-1 and TRBJ2-5; no reliable D call. This CDR3 region has 11 residues. Germline V lookup: CDR1 DFQATT, CDR2 SNEGSKA (reference sequence). V was trimmed by 4 bases and J by 2 bases, leaving 5 bases between them. The CDR3 DNA reads TGCAGTGCTAAGTTTCAAGAGACCCAGTACTTC. Translating gives CSAKFQETQYF.

Notes on this clonotype: This may come from a read error, since a much larger clone is one base off. This chain uses TRBV6-5 with TRBJ2-1; TRBD1 agrees at 8 bases. The end of the DNA aligns better with TRBJ2-7, so the J call may be wrong. This CDR3 region has 14 residues. The germline gives CDR1 MNHEY, CDR2 SVGAGI. The CDR3 region is CASSPGQAYNEQYF. CDR3 nucleotide sequence: TGTGCCAGCAGCCCGGGACAGGCCTACAATGAGCAGTACTTC.

This rearrangement joins TRBV20-1 to TRBJ1-2, with D possibly matching TRBD1 (5 bases). Germline CDR1 and CDR2: DFQATT and SNEGSKA (reference sequence). The CDR3 is 13 residues long. V gave up 8 bases and J gave up 2 bases, with 15 bases separating them. The chain's CDR3 is CSPPSRVNYGYTF. CDR3 sequence (DNA): TGCAGTCCCCCCAGCAGGGTGAACTATGGCTACACCTTC.

The V call is TRBV3-1, the J call TRBJ2-3, with 7 bases identical to TRBD2. The ends lost 0 bases at V and 5 bases at J; junction bases unmatched: 2. The CDR3 sequence is 14 residues long. The germline V gene encodes CDR1 LGHDT and CDR2 YNNKEL (reference sequence). Here the CDR3 DNA reads TGTGCCAGCAGCCAAGACCTAGCGGAAGATACGCAGTATTTT. Amino acids: CASSQDLAEDTQYF.

V and J are TRBV7-2 and TRBJ2-7; D not resolved. Germline-derived CDR1 and CDR2 are SGHTA and FQGNSA. The ends were cut back, 5 bases at V and 1 base at J, with 15 bases in the middle. The CDR3 runs to 15 residues. CDR3 sequence: CASSKGLLFSYEQYF. The CDR3 coding sequence is TGTGCCAGCAGCAAAGGTTTATTATTTTCCTACGAGCAGTACTTC.

The V gene is TRBV4-2, the J gene TRBJ2-7, with TRBD2 identical over 13 bases. Trimming at V came to 4 bases and at J to 6 bases, leaving 9 bases not matched to a gene. The CDR3 extends over 16 amino acids. The germline gives CDR1 LGHNA, CDR2 YNFKEQ. Here the CDR3 DNA reads TGTGCCAGCAGCCGCGGGGGACTAGCGGGACTTGGCGAGCAGTACTTC. Amino acids: CASSRGGLAGLGEQYF.

The CDR3, as DNA: TGTGCCAGCAGCCCGGTGGCTAGGACGCAGTATTTT. Amino acids: CASSPVARTQYF. The chain recombines TRBV7-2 with TRBJ2-3, with D unresolved. The V end was cut by 5 bases, the J end by 9 bases, with 12 bases between. Germline V gives CDR1 SGHTA, CDR2 FQGNSA. This CDR3 has 12 amino acids.

This clonotype has only a few counts. The V and J genes are TRBV28 and TRBJ2-4; 7 bases align to TRBD1. The J call may be mistaken, given a closer DNA end match to TRBJ2-5. Germline CDR1 MDHEN, CDR2 SYDVKM. This CDR3 has 17 residues. In nucleotides, the CDR3 is TGTGCCAGCAGTTTGTCCCCGGGACAGCCACTTCAAGAGACCCAGTACTTC. It codes for CASSLSPGQPLQETQYF.

Only one count was recorded for this clonotype. The rearrangement joins TRBV25-1 to TRBJ1-1; D call uncertain. Per the germline V gene, CDR1 is MGHDK and CDR2 is SYGVNS. The CDR3 length is 13 residues. V dropped 2 bases and J dropped 3 bases, with 7 bases sitting between them. The CDR3 sequence: CASSEDGYTEAFF. DNA of the CDR3: TGTGCCAGCAGTGAAGACGGCTACACTGAAGCTTTCTTT.

The gene calls are TRBV12-3 or TRBV12-4 and TRBJ2-6; D is possibly TRBD2 (6 bases). The CDR3 length is 17 residues. The V end lost 6 bases, the J end lost 3 bases, and 18 bases lay between the germline ends. CDR3 residues: CASSTLPGGYGANVLTF. The CDR3 coding sequence is TGTGCCAGCAGCACCCTCCCCGGGGGTTATGGGGCCAACGTCCTGACTTTC.

This clonotype was seen repeatedly, ten times or more. The chain couples TRBV12-3 or TRBV12-4 to TRBJ2-4; D not resolved. The CDR3 length is 15 residues. The V gene lost 6 bases and the J gene lost 0 bases, with 12 bases spanning the gap. Here the CDR3 DNA reads TGTGCCAGCAGCCGCATTGACGGAGCCAAAAACATTCAGTACTTC. It codes for CASSRIDGAKNIQYF.

The rearrangement joins TRBV4-2 to TRBJ2-3; the match to TRBD2 covers 11 bases. Trimming removed 0 bases from V and 7 bases from J; junction bases left unmatched: 12. The CDR3 extends over 18 amino acids. Per germline, CDR1 LGHNA and CDR2 YNFKEQ. The CDR3 spells CASSQENRASGGSNTQYF. The CDR3 DNA follows: TGTGCCAGCAGCCAAGAGAATCGGGCTAGCGGGGGGTCAAATACGCAGTATTTT.

The chain links TRBV28 to TRBJ1-5; 7 positions agree with TRBD1. Germline CDR1 and CDR2: MDHEN and SYDVKM. The CDR3 has 15 amino acids. The V segment lost 1 base and the J segment 7 bases; nucleotides outside the gene matches: 7. As DNA, the CDR3 is TGTGCCAGCAGTTTATATTCCCGACAGGGCCAGCCCCAGCATTTT. It translates to CASSLYSRQGQPQHF.

Turning to this clonotype: At one end the junction does not follow the germline gene, possibly because of a read error. This sequence joins TRBV6-6 and TRBJ2-7, with 8 positions matching TRBD1. The CDR3 covers 15 residues. Germline V gene lookup returns CDR1 MNHNY and CDR2 SVGAGI (reference sequence). CDR3 coding DNA: TGTGCCAGCAGTTACAGGACAGGGAACTCCCACGAGCAGTACTTC. Translating it yields CASSYRTGNSHEQYF.

This clonotype was picked up one time. The chain links TRBV18 to TRBJ2-4, with unresolved D. TRBJ2-5 matches the DNA end more closely, so the J call is doubtful. This CDR3 has 14 amino acids. Germline assignment: CDR1 KGHSH and CDR2 LQKENI. CDR3 region: CASSPPSSWETQYF. In DNA, the CDR3 is TGTGCCAGCTCACCACCTAGTTCATGGGAGACCCAGTACTTC.

The chain couples TRBV28 to TRBJ1-2, with 7 positions matching TRBD1. After removal of 11 bases from V and 3 bases from J, the junction contained 3 bases not matched to a gene. This CDR3 has 11 residues. Germline CDR1 reads MDHEN; CDR2 reads SYDVKM. CDR3 nucleotide sequence: TGTGCCGCCGGACAGGACTATGGCTACACCTTC. This gives the protein CAAGQDYGYTF.